This TCR beta chain was profiled in a study of shared clonotypes between healthy human individuals. The overall study: Three plates were used per donor for CD4 naive, three for CD4 memory, two for CD8 naive and one for CD8 memory.

Study results and caveats: Estimated clonotype richness was generally higher in naive than memory subsets. There were few donors, and this limited the genetic and exposure-history diversity represented.

Each cell subset's genomic DNA was divided evenly among several immunoSEQ plates. Some clones are missing from TCRdb's copy, which holds only in-frame ones; the method was immunoSEQ multiplex PCR. The table includes around 2,000,000 clones, roughly 94% detected once. Naive CD8 cells lacked CD45RO and underwent positive selection for CCR7, leaving out terminally differentiated effector memory CD45RA+ cells. About this clone: Antigen unknown.

This CDR3 has 15 residues. Germline trimming cut 1 base from V and 6 bases from J; bases unmatched to any gene: 3. CDR1 and CDR2 from the germline V gene are LGHNA and YSLEER. The source of this sequence is a man between 18 and 29 years old in good health. V and J are TRBV4-3 and TRBJ2-2; 9 bases fit TRBD2. Sequencing input: naive CD8+ T cells sorted from blood. The CDR3 reads CASSQVSSGAGELFF. Here the CDR3 DNA reads TGCGCCAGCAGCCAAGTATCTAGCGGGGCCGGGGAGCTGTTTTTT.